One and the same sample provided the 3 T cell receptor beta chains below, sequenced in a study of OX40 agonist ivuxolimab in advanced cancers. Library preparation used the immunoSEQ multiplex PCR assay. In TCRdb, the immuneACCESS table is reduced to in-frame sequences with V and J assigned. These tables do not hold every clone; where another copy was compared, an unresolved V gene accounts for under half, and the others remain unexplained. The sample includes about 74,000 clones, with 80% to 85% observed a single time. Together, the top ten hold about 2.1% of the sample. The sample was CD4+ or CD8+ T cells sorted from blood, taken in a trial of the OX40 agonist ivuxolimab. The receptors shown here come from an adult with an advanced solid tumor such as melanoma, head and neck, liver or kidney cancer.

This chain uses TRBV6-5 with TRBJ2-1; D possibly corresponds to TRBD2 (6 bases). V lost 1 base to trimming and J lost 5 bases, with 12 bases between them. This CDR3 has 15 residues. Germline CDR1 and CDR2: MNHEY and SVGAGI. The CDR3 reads CASSYLGGIDNEQFF. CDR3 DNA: TGTGCCAGCAGTTACTTAGGAGGGATCGACAATGAGCAGTTCTTC.

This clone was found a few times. This CDR3 reads CASSFGGALSYEQYF. The CDR3, as DNA: TGTGCCAGCAGTTTTGGTGGCGCCCTCTCCTACGAGCAGTACTTC. The rearrangement uses TRBV27 and TRBJ2-7; D is unresolved. The CDR3 sequence is 15 residues long. V gave up 3 bases and J gave up 0 bases, with 12 bases separating them. Germline assignment: CDR1 MNHEY and CDR2 SMNVEV (reference sequence).

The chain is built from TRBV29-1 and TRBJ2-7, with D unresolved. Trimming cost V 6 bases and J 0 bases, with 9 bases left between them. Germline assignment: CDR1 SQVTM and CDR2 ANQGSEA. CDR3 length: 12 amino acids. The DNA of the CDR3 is TGCAGCGTCGGCACGAGCTCCTACGAGCAGTACTTC. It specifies CSVGTSSYEQYF.